This record looks at one T cell receptor (beta chain) sequence and its context. This sample was included in a study of cytomegalovirus exposure and HLA in healthy donors. The PCR made use of 60 Vbeta and 13 Jbeta primers. Some clones are missing from TCRdb's copy, which holds only in-frame ones; the method was immunoSEQ multiplex PCR. The data contain a few hundred thousand clones, about nine tenths of them singletons. J lost 6 bases, V lost 5 bases, and 16 bases had no gene match. The germline gives CDR1 SGHDT, CDR2 YYEEEE. CDR3 length equals 17 residues. Sequenced: PBMCs. This chain connects TRBV5-6 to TRBJ2-3; 9 positions match TRBD2. The source is a girl aged 2-10 years in good health and CMV-seronegative. In nucleotides, the CDR3 is TGTGCCAGCAGTCGAAATCCGGGACTAGCTGGCTCGGATACGCAGTATTTT. Protein: CASSRNPGLAGSDTQYF.